This T cell receptor beta chain was captured in a study of CD8 T cells in ankylosing spondylitis (dated by TCRdb to 2017 to 2019). In terms of the full investigation: The study set out to find disease-linked TCR variants by profiling T cell receptor beta repertoires in ankylosing spondylitis patients and healthy donors. The full study cohort comprised 20 to 25 ankylosing spondylitis patients and 85 to 120 healthy donors. Peripheral blood was sampled, and synovial fluid was also collected from ankylosing spondylitis patients. The full study reports these points: Some motif variants were previously reported in synovial fluid and blood of reactive arthritis patients, suggesting common disease-initiation mechanisms. In peripheral blood, the disease-linked clones were found at relatively low frequencies and had a CD8+ phenotype. The disease-linked clones were reported to be significantly enriched in matched synovial fluid samples from ankylosing spondylitis patients. Blood from ankylosing spondylitis patients appeared to be characterized by a TCR beta motif made up of several highly homologous amino acid variants.

In the germline V gene (reference sequence), CDR1 corresponds to SEHNR and CDR2 to FQNEAQ. V loses 6 bases at its end and J loses 8 bases; junction bases beyond the gene matches: 8. From the cysteine up to the phenylalanine, the CDR3 has a length of 13 residues. Left in the record is the CDR3 DNA by itself, 39 bases read in frame from the first base. In regard to this clonotype: Which antigen it targets is not known. The record has no base qualities; no much larger clone is one base away.

Sequenced on an Illumina HiSeq 2500. TCR beta libraries were prepared by quantitative 5'-RACE with molecular barcodes. The published analysis was carried out like this. Disease-linked TCR variants were identified with a new computational method built on a probabilistic model of VDJ rearrangement. The public reads were reprocessed in TCRdb via fastp at Q25 and MiXCR, keeping in-frame beta chains. Entries that share a CDR3 protein sequence are merged under the most common genes and DNA. The authors' filters were not applied to this entry. A total of around 140,000 distinct CDR3 sequences appear in this sample, roughly 11% of them only once. Of the sample, about 4% falls within the top ten clones.

The chain joins TRBV7-9 to TRBJ1-2; 8 nucleotides in the junction match TRBD1. What was sequenced was blood, either unsorted or a sorted T cell fraction (not recorded which). The TCR sequence derives from a female donor with ankylosing spondylitis or in good health (not recorded which). The CDR3 corresponds to CASRATGDGGYTF. The nucleotide sequence is given as TGTGCCAGCAGGGCGACAGGGGACGGCGGCTACACCTTC.